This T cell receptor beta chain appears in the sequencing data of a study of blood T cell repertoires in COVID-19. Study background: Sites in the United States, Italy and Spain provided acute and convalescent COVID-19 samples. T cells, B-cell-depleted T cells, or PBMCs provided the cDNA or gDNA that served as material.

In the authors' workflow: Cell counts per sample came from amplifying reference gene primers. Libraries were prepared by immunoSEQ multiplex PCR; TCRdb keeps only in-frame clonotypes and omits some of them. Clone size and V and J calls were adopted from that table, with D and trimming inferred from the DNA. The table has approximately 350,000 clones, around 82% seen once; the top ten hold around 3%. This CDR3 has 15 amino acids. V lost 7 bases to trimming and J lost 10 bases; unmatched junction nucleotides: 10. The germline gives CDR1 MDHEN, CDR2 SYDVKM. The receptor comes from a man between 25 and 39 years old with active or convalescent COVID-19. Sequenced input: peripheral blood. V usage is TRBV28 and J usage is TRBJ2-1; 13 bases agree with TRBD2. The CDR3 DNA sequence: TGTGCCAGCACCCCAGGACTAGCGGGAGTCGGGGAGCAGTTCTTC. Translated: CASTPGLAGVGEQFF.